This is a list of T cell receptor beta chains from one sample in a study of lymphopenia after photon versus proton radiotherapy. Profiling relied on immunoSEQ multiplex PCR, and the TCRdb table lists in-frame clones only, not all of them. The repertoire holds roughly 23,000 clones, 85% to 90% seen once, with around 10% in the top ten. Specimen: peripheral blood, collected from a patient treated with proton-based radiotherapy. Receptor source: a man older than 75 with esophageal cancer. Each CDR3 is given with its conserved first and last residue. The D gene is left open where the match is weak. Some rows mark clone size as missing; the rest say once, few, many or name a class of expanded clone.

v_call	clone_size	j_call	d_call	cdr3_length	cdr3_nt	cdr3_aa
TRBV7-9	.	TRBJ2-5	TRBD1	15	TGTGCCAGCAGCACCTGGACAGGAATACAAGAGACCCAGTACTTC	CASSTWTGIQETQYF
TRBV7-2	.	TRBJ2-5	.	14	TGTGCCAGCAGCTTAGTGGGGGACGTAGAGACCCAGTACTTC	CASSLVGDVETQYF
TRBV7-9	few	TRBJ1-5	TRBD1	17	TGTGCCAGCAGCTTAGTATCAGGGGGCAGGGGCAATCAGCCCCAGCATTTT	CASSLVSGGRGNQPQHF
TRBV18	.	TRBJ2-7	.	11	TGTGCCAGCTCACCCGACTACGAGCAGTACTTC	CASSPDYEQYF
TRBV12-5	once	TRBJ1-1	.	15	TGTGCTAGTGGTTTGGACCTTATGGGGAACACTGAAGCTTTCTTT	CASGLDLMGNTEAFF
TRBV6-1	.	TRBJ2-6	.	14	TGTGCCAGCAGTAAGGGTGGACATGACGACCTCCTGACTTTC	CASSKGGHDDLLTF
TRBV14	.	TRBJ2-7	.	13	TGTGCCAGCCTCAGGGAAGGGTCCTACGAGCAGTACTTC	CASLREGSYEQYF
TRBV27	.	TRBJ2-3	TRBD2	16	TGTGCCAGCAGTCCTATCCCCCGGGGGGGCGCAGATACGCAGTATTTT	CASSPIPRGGADTQYF
TRBV11-1	.	TRBJ1-6	TRBD1	16	TGTGCCAGCAGCGACGCGGGACAGAGAGATAATTCACCCCTCCACTTT	CASSDAGQRDNSPLHF
TRBV10-2	.	TRBJ2-3	.	13	TGCGCCAGCAGGGTTCCTAGCACAGATACGCAGTATTTT	CASRVPSTDTQYF
TRBV23-1	few	TRBJ2-5	.	16	TGCGCCAGCAGTCATCCCGAACAGGGTACCCAAGAGACCCAGTACTTC	CASSHPEQGTQETQYF
TRBV6-6	.	TRBJ2-5	TRBD1	16	TGTGCCAGCCGAGGGAGGACAGGGATACGCAAAGAGACCCAGTACTTC	CASRGRTGIRKETQYF
TRBV19	.	TRBJ1-1	.	11	TGTGCCAGTACCGGAAACACTGAAGCTTTCTTT	CASTGNTEAFF
TRBV30	.	TRBJ2-1	.	15	TGTGCCTGGAGCGTCGGTGTTAGCTCCTACAATGAGCAGTTCTTC	CAWSVGVSSYNEQFF
TRBV18	.	TRBJ1-1	TRBD1	15	TGTGCCAGCTCACCAACGACAGGGGGCGCCACTGAAGCTTTCTTT	CASSPTTGGATEAFF
TRBV7-8	.	TRBJ1-2	TRBD1	14	TGTGCCAGCAGCGCTGACAGGGGGTTAGATGGCTACACCTTC	CASSADRGLDGYTF
TRBV4-3	.	TRBJ2-7	TRBD1	17	TGCGCCAGCAGCCAGCAACTGCCCGGGACAGGGGGTTACGAGCAGTACTTC	CASSQQLPGTGGYEQYF
TRBV5-8	.	TRBJ1-5	.	17	TGTGCCAGCAGCCCGGCGCAGGGGCGCGGGGAAAATCAGCCCCAGCATTTT	CASSPAQGRGENQPQHF
TRBV15	.	TRBJ2-2	.	16	TGTGCCACCAGCCCCCTGGGTCTCGTGAACACCGGGGAGCTGTTTTTT	CATSPLGLVNTGELFF
TRBV4-3	.	TRBJ2-7	.	15	TGCGCCAGCAGCCAAGGAGGGACTGGACTATACGAGCAGTACTTC	CASSQGGTGLYEQYF
TRBV6-4	.	TRBJ1-2	TRBD1	15	TGTGCCAGCAGTGACTCTGGGACAGGGGAGAGCGGCTACACCTTC	CASSDSGTGESGYTF
TRBV5-1	.	TRBJ2-5	.	17	TGCGCCAGCAGCTTGGGTTGGGACGGGATCTCTTTGGAGACCCAGTACTTC	CASSLGWDGISLETQYF
TRBV19	.	TRBJ2-5	.	13	TGTGCCAGTAGTATCCAGGGGACCGAGACCCAGTACTTC	CASSIQGTETQYF
TRBV5-4	.	TRBJ1-2	.	13	TGTGCCAGCAGCACAGGGTCTGCCTATGGCTACACCTTC	CASSTGSAYGYTF
TRBV7-8	.	TRBJ1-5	.	16	TGTGCCAGCAGCTTAGGGGCAGCAGATAGCAATCAGCCCCAGCATTTT	CASSLGAADSNQPQHF